This TCR beta chain is from a study of blood T cell repertoires in COVID-19. As for the study in general: From T cells, B-cell-depleted T cells, or PBMCs came the material, which was cDNA or gDNA.

The CDR3 sequence is 14 residues long. Trimming stripped 1 base from V and 6 bases from J, with 12 bases between. The germline gives CDR1 SGHRS, CDR2 YFSETQ. The assay was immunoSEQ multiplex PCR, and TCRdb's table has in-frame clones only and misses some. The table lists about 69,000 clones, approximately 84% of them singletons, with 16% in the top ten. Sequences were obtained from peripheral blood. The clonotype was recovered from a man between 35 and 55 years old with COVID-19, enrolled during active disease. The rearrangement links TRBV5-1 to TRBJ2-3, with a tentative D call TRBD2 (5 bases). The CDR3 DNA reads TGCGCCAGCAGCTTGTTAGGGCGAGGGGATACGCAGTATTTT. It codes for CASSLLGRGDTQYF. The full variable domain, its missing parts supplied by reference TRBV5-1 and TRBJ2-3, is KAGVTQTPRYLIKTRGQQVTLSCSPISGHRSVSWYQQTPGQGLQFLFEYFSETQRNKGNFPGRFSGRQFSNSRSEMNVSTLELGDSALYLCASSLLGRGDTQYFGPGTRLTVL.